This T cell receptor (beta chain) derives from a study of blood T cell repertoires in COVID-19. Background on the study: Acute-phase and convalescent COVID-19 samples originated in the United States, Italy and Spain. From T cells, B-cell-depleted T cells, or PBMCs came the material, which was cDNA or gDNA.

This clone was counted a few times. Germline CDR1 is SGHAT and CDR2 is FQNNGV. The CDR3 consists of 19 residues. V trimming: 0 bases; J trimming: 2 bases; junction bases outside the gene matches: 13. Per the original data handling: By means of reference gene primer amplification, nucleated cell counts were estimated. Only in-frame clones appear in the TCRdb table, and some are missing; sequencing was by immunoSEQ multiplex PCR. D and trimming come from the DNA, and the V and J calls and clone size come from that table. Of over 200,000 clones listed, 85% to 90% are singletons. The specimen was peripheral blood. This clonotype originated in a woman aged 55-69 years with acute or convalescent COVID-19. The chain recombines TRBV11-2 with TRBJ1-5; 7 bases agree with TRBD1. The CDR3 protein is CASSLDSRQGVGGNQPQHF. In DNA, the CDR3 is TGTGCCAGCAGCTTAGATTCCCGGCAGGGGGTGGGGGGCAATCAGCCCCAGCATTTT.